This TCR beta chain was documented in a study of T-cell reconstitution after alpha-beta-depleted transplantation in children. Germline V gene data show CDR1 as SGHTA and CDR2 as FQGTGA. V lost 5 bases, J lost 6 bases, and 9 bases stayed unmatched. The CDR3 loop spans 16 amino acids. This clonotype has just a few counts. Its cognate antigen is unknown. Study-level findings and limits: Expanded graft clones numbering several hundred reportedly gave rise to alpha-beta T cells about two months after transplant. Surviving recipient cells, namely T cells and thymic progenitors, were the source of high day-60 TCRbeta diversity in some patients. At the one-year point after transplant, T-cell counts and TCRbeta diversity were found to come mostly from T cells that had been newly produced.

Preparation of the TCRbeta library was carried out with unique molecular identifiers. MiXCR, applied by TCRdb to the PCR reads, yields one record per CDR3 protein. The table includes 700,000 to 950,000 distinct CDR3 sequences, about 15% detected once. The sequence came from a male patient aged 5 to 17 who had a stem cell transplant for acute lymphoblastic leukemia, so the T cells may come from the graft donor. The V gene is TRBV7-3, the J gene TRBJ2-1; 11 bases line up with TRBD2. The sample was PBMCs, mostly from graft donor cells, taken 360 days after TCRalphabeta/CD19-depleted stem cell transplant. CDR3 amino acids: CASSPRTSGYPNEQFF. The CDR3 DNA is TGTGCCAGCAGCCCACGGACTAGCGGGTACCCCAATGAGCAGTTCTTC.